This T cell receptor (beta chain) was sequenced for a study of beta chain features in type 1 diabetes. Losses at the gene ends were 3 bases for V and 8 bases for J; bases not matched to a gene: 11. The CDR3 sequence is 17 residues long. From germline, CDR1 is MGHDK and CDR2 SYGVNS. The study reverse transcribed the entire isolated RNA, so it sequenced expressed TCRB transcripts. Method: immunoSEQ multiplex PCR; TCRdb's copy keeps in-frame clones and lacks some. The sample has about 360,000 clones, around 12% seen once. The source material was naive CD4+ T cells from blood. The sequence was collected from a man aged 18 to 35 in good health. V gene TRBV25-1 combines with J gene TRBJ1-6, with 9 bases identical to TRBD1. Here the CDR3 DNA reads TGTGCCAGCAGTGATTTCTCTGGGACAGGGTGGGATTCACCCCTCCACTTT. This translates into CASSDFSGTGWDSPLHF.